The rows below give T cell receptor beta chains drawn from one sample of a study of control samples from healthy donors and cancer patients. Repertoires were generated with immunoSEQ multiplex PCR, while TCRdb's copy carries only in-frame clones and drops some. The table shows roughly 120,000 clones, with 85% to 90% occurring only once. The sequencing input was blood. Every receptor here comes from a woman in her 70s in good health. The CDR3 runs from the conserved cysteine through the conserved F or W. A D gene is named only where the DNA matches it firmly. Rows may omit the clone size; those that give it use once, few, many or a size class.

CDR3 | DNA | V | size | D | J
CASSLARGNYYGYTF | TGTGCCAGCAGCTTAGCCAGGGGGAATTACTATGGCTACACCTTC | TRBV7-9 | once | TRBD1 | TRBJ1-2
CASSVDSSTDTQYF | TGTGCCAGCAGTGTTGATAGTTCGACAGATACGCAGTATTTT | TRBV6-4 | . | . | TRBJ2-3
CASSYQGEKTQYF | TGTGCCAGCAGCTATCAAGGGGAAAAGACCCAGTACTTC | TRBV5-4 | . | . | TRBJ2-5
CASTRAENSPLHF | TGTGCCAGCACGCGGGCAGAAAATTCACCCCTCCACTTT | TRBV2 | . | . | TRBJ1-6
CASSLGQGANYGYTF | TGCGCCAGCAGCTTGGGCCAGGGGGCTAACTATGGCTACACCTTC | TRBV5-1 | . | TRBD1 | TRBJ1-2
CASSQGQGQGYEQYF | TGTGCCAGCAGCCAGGGACAGGGACAAGGCTACGAGCAGTACTTC | TRBV7-2 | . | TRBD1 | TRBJ2-7
CASSQGLLARGFSGNTIYF | TGCGCCAGCAGCCAAGGCCTGTTGGCCAGGGGATTCTCTGGAAACACCATATATTTT | TRBV4-1 | . | . | TRBJ1-3
CASTQGGQGSEAFF | TGTGCCAGCACCCAAGGGGGACAGGGGTCTGAAGCTTTCTTT | TRBV5-5 | . | TRBD1 | TRBJ1-1
CASSRTSSHEQYF | TGTGCCAGCAGTCGTACCAGCAGCCACGAGCAGTACTTC | TRBV9 | . | . | TRBJ2-7
CASSLGGTQGVGETQYF | TGTGCCAGCAGCTTAGGTGGAACTCAGGGGGTTGGAGAGACCCAGTACTTC | TRBV7-6 | . | TRBD1 | TRBJ2-5
CSVGENYGYTF | TGCAGCGTTGGTGAAAACTATGGCTACACCTTC | TRBV29-1 | . | . | TRBJ1-2
CASSLSRTGAPTDTQYF | TGCGCCAGCAGCCTCTCGAGGACAGGGGCCCCCACAGATACGCAGTATTTT | TRBV4-1 | . | TRBD1 | TRBJ2-3
CASSFSLAGGWSDTQYF | TGTGCCAGCAGCTTTTCCCTTGCGGGGGGGTGGTCAGATACGCAGTATTTT | TRBV11-2 | . | TRBD2 | TRBJ2-3
CASSELFLEGNTIYF | TGTGCCAGCAGTGAACTTTTCCTGGAAGGAAACACCATATATTTT | TRBV6-1 | . | . | TRBJ1-3
CASSPSSYEQYF | TGTGCCAGCAGCCCAAGCTCCTACGAGCAGTACTTC | TRBV12-3/TRBV12-4 | once | . | TRBJ2-7
CASSFFASTEAFF | TGCGCCAGCAGCTTTTTTGCCAGCACTGAAGCTTTCTTT | TRBV5-1 | . | . | TRBJ1-1
CAISERQTMNTEAFF | TGTGCCATCAGTGAGCGGCAGACAATGAACACTGAAGCTTTCTTT | TRBV10-3 | . | . | TRBJ1-1
CASSLLAGRTDTQYF | TGTGCCAGCAGTCTGCTAGCGGGACGTACAGATACGCAGTATTTT | TRBV6-2/TRBV6-3 | . | TRBD2 | TRBJ2-3
CASVPGGKETQYF | TGTGCTAGTGTCCCAGGGGGCAAAGAGACCCAGTACTTC | TRBV12-5 | . | TRBD1 | TRBJ2-5
CASSRGGVNTEAFF | TGTGCCAGCAGCCGTGGGGGGGTTAACACTGAAGCTTTCTTT | TRBV11-3 | . | . | TRBJ1-1
CASSPGVQSNQPQHF | TGCGCCAGCAGCCCAGGGGTCCAAAGCAATCAGCCCCAGCATTTT | TRBV5-1 | few | . | TRBJ1-5
CASTPRIGGATF | TGTGCCAGCACCCCCCGGATTGGGGGAGCAACCTTC | TRBV7-2 | . | . | TRBJ1-2
CATSDSGQGATGELFF | TGTGCCACCAGTGATTCGGGACAGGGGGCAACCGGGGAGCTGTTTTTT | TRBV24-1 | . | TRBD1 | TRBJ2-2
CASSRDSGGQPQHF | TGTGCCAGCAGCCGTGACAGCGGGGGTCAGCCCCAGCATTTT | TRBV6-5 | . | . | TRBJ1-5
CASSSPASGRLSEQYF | TGTGCCAGCAGCTCCCCTGCTAGCGGCCGCCTGAGTGAGCAGTACTTC | TRBV7-8 | . | TRBD2 | TRBJ2-7
CASSLVGSSYGYTF | TGTGCCAGCAGCTTAGTGGGTTCCTCCTATGGCTACACCTTC | TRBV11-2 | . | . | TRBJ1-2
CASRYGGAAYEQYF | TGTGCCAGCAGGTATGGGGGGGCTGCCTACGAGCAGTACTTC | TRBV6-5 | . | . | TRBJ2-7
CASSLSGQGHEQYF | TGTGCCAGCAGTTTATCCGGACAGGGCCACGAGCAGTACTTC | TRBV27 | once | TRBD1 | TRBJ2-7
CASSLAGEQYF | TGCGCCAGCAGCTTGGCTGGCGAGCAGTACTTC | TRBV5-1 | . | . | TRBJ2-7
CASSLLRENTEAFF | TGTGCCAGCAGCTTACTTCGGGAGAACACTGAAGCTTTCTTT | TRBV7-2 | . | . | TRBJ1-1
CSVFGGQAYTSTDTQYF | TGCAGCGTCTTCGGGGGGCAGGCCTACACTAGCACAGATACGCAGTATTTT | TRBV29-1 | . | . | TRBJ2-3
CASSQDPTASGNTIYF | TGCGCCAGCAGCCAAGATCCCACAGCCTCTGGAAACACCATATATTTT | TRBV4-1 | few | . | TRBJ1-3
CASSFDGSGANVLTF | TGCGCCAGCAGCTTCGACGGATCTGGGGCCAACGTCCTGACTTTC | TRBV5-1 | . | . | TRBJ2-6
CASSLAGRGVTEAFF | TGTGCCAGCAGCTTAGCTGGTCGGGGGGTCACTGAAGCTTTCTTT | TRBV7-2 | . | . | TRBJ1-1
CASSPRVQTNTGELFF | TGTGCCAGCAGCCCCCGGGTCCAGACGAACACCGGGGAGCTGTTTTTT | TRBV9 | . | . | TRBJ2-2
CASSSRWAGGGDTQYF | TGTGCCAGCAGCTCCCGCTGGGCGGGGGGGGGAGATACGCAGTATTTT | TRBV7-3 | . | TRBD2 | TRBJ2-3
CASSPDSNTEAFF | TGTGCCAGCAGCCCTGACAGTAACACTGAAGCTTTCTTT | TRBV3-1/TRBV3-2 | few | . | TRBJ1-1
CASSFRFSDQETQYF | TGTGCCAGCAGTTTTCGGTTTTCGGACCAAGAGACCCAGTACTTC | TRBV27 | . | . | TRBJ2-5
CASSYPRDTGELFF | TGTGCCAGCAGTTATCCCCGGGACACCGGGGAGCTGTTTTTT | TRBV6-2/TRBV6-3 | . | . | TRBJ2-2
CASSSYRDEQYF | TGTGCCAGCAGCTCGTACAGGGACGAGCAGTACTTC | TRBV7-9 | . | . | TRBJ2-7
CSAGLGYEQYF | TGCAGTGCTGGTTTGGGGTACGAGCAGTACTTC | TRBV20-1 | . | . | TRBJ2-7
CASSLGPANTEAFF | TGCGCCAGCAGCTTGGGTCCAGCCAACACTGAAGCTTTCTTT | TRBV5-1 | . | . | TRBJ1-1